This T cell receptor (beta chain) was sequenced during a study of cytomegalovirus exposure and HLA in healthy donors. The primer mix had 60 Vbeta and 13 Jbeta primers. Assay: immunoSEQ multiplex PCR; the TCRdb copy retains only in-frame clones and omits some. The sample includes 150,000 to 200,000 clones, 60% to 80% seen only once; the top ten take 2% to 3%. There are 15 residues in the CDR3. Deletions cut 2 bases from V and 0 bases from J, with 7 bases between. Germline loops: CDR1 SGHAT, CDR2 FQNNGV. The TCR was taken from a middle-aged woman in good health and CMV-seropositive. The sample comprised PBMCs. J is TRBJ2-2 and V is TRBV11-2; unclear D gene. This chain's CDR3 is CASSLSTANTGELFF. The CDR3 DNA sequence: TGTGCCAGCAGCTTATCAACAGCGAACACCGGGGAGCTGTTTTTT.